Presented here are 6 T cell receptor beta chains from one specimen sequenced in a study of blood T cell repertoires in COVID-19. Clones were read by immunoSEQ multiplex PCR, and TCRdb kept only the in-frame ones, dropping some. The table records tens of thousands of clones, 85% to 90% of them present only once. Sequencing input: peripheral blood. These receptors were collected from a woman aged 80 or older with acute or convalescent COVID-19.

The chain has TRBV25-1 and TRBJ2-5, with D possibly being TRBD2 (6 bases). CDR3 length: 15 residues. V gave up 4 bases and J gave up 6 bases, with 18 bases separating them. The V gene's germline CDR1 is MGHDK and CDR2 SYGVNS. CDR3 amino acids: CASSVRGARGKTQYF. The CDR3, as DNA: TGTGCCAGCAGTGTCCGGGGTGCCCGGGGGAAGACCCAGTACTTC.

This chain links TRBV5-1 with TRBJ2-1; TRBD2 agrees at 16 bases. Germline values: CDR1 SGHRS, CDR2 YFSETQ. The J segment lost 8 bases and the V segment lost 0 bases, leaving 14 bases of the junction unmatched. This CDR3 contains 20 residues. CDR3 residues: CASSLAFPGTSGRGSDEQFF. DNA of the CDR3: TGCGCCAGCAGCTTGGCTTTTCCCGGGACTAGCGGGAGGGGGTCCGATGAGCAGTTCTTC.

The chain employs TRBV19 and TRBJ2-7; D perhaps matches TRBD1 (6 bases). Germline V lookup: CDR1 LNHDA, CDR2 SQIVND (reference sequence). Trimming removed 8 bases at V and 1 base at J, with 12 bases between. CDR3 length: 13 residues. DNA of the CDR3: TGTGCCAGTCGATCGACAGGTTCCTACGAGCAGTACTTC. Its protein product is CASRSTGSYEQYF.

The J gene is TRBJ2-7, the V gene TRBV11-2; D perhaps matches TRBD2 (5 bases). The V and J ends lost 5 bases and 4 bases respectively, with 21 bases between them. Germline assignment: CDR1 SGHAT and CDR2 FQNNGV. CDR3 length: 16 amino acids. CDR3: CASSAPGRSRGYEQYF. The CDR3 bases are TGTGCCAGCAGCGCCCCCGGGCGGTCCCGGGGTTACGAGCAGTACTTC. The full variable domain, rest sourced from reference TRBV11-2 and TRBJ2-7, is EAGVAQSPRYKIIEKRQSVAFWCNPISGHATLYWYQQILGQGPKLLIQFQNNGVVDDSQLPKDRFSAERLKGVDSTLKIQPAKLEDSAVYLCASSAPGRSRGYEQYFGPGTRLTVT.

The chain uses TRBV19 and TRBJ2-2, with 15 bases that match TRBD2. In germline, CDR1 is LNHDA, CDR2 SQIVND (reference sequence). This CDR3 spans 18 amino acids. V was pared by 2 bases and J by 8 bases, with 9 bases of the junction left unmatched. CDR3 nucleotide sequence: TGTGCCAGTAGTATACCCGGGACTAGCGGGGGGATTAAAGGGGAGCTGTTTTTT. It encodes CASSIPGTSGGIKGELFF.

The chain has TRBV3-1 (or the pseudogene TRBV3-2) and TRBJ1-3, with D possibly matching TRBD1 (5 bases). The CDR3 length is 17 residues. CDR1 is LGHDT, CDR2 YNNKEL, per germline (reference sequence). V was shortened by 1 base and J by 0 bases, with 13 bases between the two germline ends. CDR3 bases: TGTGCCAGCAGCCAAGGTTCAGGGTCAGGCTCTGGAAACACCATATATTTT. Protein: CASSQGSGSGSGNTIYF.